What follows are 11 T cell receptor beta chains derived from one specimen sequenced in a study of T cells in Graves' hyperthyroidism and ophthalmopathy. The CDR3 regions of TCR beta were amplified from RNA transcripts. HTBI primers were the set used in a first-round RT-PCR of the TCR CDR3. TCRdb itself ran the multiplex PCR reads through MiXCR, one entry per CDR3 protein. The repertoire has some 700,000 distinct CDR3 sequences, around a sixth of them found once; the top ten carry around 15%. The source material was blood. These receptors all come from a man aged 45 to 65 with Graves' hyperthyroidism.

Only a few counts were recorded for this clonotype. The chain recombines TRBV6-2 or TRBV6-3 with TRBJ2-1, with a possible D match to TRBD2 (6 bases). The germline V and J ends were trimmed by 0 bases and 4 bases, with 16 bases remaining between them. The CDR3 length is 17 residues. CDR1 is MNHEY, CDR2 SVGEGT, per germline. The CDR3 bases are TGTGCCAGCAGTTACTCGTTTTGGAGTAGCGGATACAATGAGCAGTTCTTC. Translation gives CASSYSFWSSGYNEQFF.

This clonotype has ten or more counts. This sequence joins TRBV28 and TRBJ2-2; a possible D gene is TRBD2 (7 bases). Germline CDR1 MDHEN, CDR2 SYDVKM. Between the trimmed V and J ends, which lost 7 bases and 7 bases, there was a span of 25 bases. This CDR3 has 17 residues. CDR3 sequence (DNA): TGTGCCAGCACCGAGGGGGGGGCAGGGAAGACGATCGGGGAGCTGTTTTTT. Its translation: CASTEGGAGKTIGELFF. Full variable domain (outside the CDR3, taken from reference TRBV28 and TRBJ2-2): DVKVTQSSRYLVKRTGEKVFLECVQDMDHENMFWYRQDPGLGLRLIYFSYDVKMKEKGDIPEGYSVSREKKERFSLILESASTNQTSMYLCASTEGGAGKTIGELFFGEGSRLTVL.

The sample holds many counts of this clonotype. The chain is built from TRBV6-2 or TRBV6-3 and TRBJ2-1; 7 nucleotides line up with TRBD1. The CDR3 spans 15 residues. CDR1 MNHEY and CDR2 SVGEGT come from the germline V gene. V gave up 0 bases and J gave up 1 base; unmatched junction bases: 0. The CDR3 reads CASSYSGQSYNEQFF. CDR3 coding DNA: TGTGCCAGCAGTTACTCGGGACAGTCCTACAATGAGCAGTTCTTC.

This clonotype was counted ten times or more. V and J are TRBV2 and TRBJ1-1; D gene uncertain. The CDR3 consists of 13 residues. Trimming took 5 bases from V and 6 from J, leaving 13 bases between them. Germline V gives CDR1 SNHLY, CDR2 FYNNEI. This CDR3 reads CASSPRRAAEAFF. CDR3 sequence (DNA): TGTGCCAGCAGTCCTCGGAGGGCAGCTGAAGCTTTCTTT.

This clonotype was counted many times. This chain links TRBV28 with TRBJ2-3; possibly TRBD2 for D (6 bases). Trimming took 7 bases from V and 9 from J, leaving 26 bases between them. The germline V gene encodes CDR1 MDHEN and CDR2 SYDVKM. This CDR3 is built from 16 residues. The CDR3 sequence: CASNIPGLHPPGTQYF. The CDR3 bases are TGTGCCAGCAATATCCCGGGACTTCACCCTCCAGGCACGCAGTATTTT. Based on the CDR3 plus reference TRBV28 and TRBJ2-3, the full variable domain is DVKVTQSSRYLVKRTGEKVFLECVQDMDHENMFWYRQDPGLGLRLIYFSYDVKMKEKGDIPEGYSVSREKKERFSLILESASTNQTSMYLCASNIPGLHPPGTQYFGPGTRLTVL.

This clonotype was observed many times. The J gene is TRBJ2-1, the V gene TRBV28; D unclear. This CDR3 is built from 13 residues. Trimming pared 6 bases from V and 6 bases from J, leaving 12 bases between. Germline V gives CDR1 MDHEN, CDR2 SYDVKM. CDR3 loop: CASSHDQSNEQFF. The DNA of the CDR3 is TGTGCCAGCAGCCATGACCAGTCCAATGAGCAGTTCTTC.

This clonotype was counted once. The V gene is TRBV25-1, the J gene TRBJ1-2; tentative D call: TRBD1 (6 bases). Germline V lookup: CDR1 MGHDK, CDR2 SYGVNS. Trimming removed 7 bases at V and 6 bases at J, with 18 bases between. The CDR3 covers 14 residues. For the CDR3, the DNA is TGTGCCAGCATATCCGACAGGTCCGGGCATGGCTACACCTTC. It is translated as CASISDRSGHGYTF.

This clonotype was found a few times. V and J are TRBV6-2 or TRBV6-3 and TRBJ1-2; D is unresolved. With 0 bases removed from V and 0 bases from J, the gap between germline ends came to 8 bases. This CDR3 is 15 amino acids long. Per the germline V gene, CDR1 is MNHEY and CDR2 is SVGEGT. In DNA form, the CDR3 reads TGTGCCAGCAGTTACTCGATCAGCTCTAACTATGGCTACACCTTC. As protein: CASSYSISSNYGYTF.

This clonotype was counted between two and nine times. The chain recombines TRBV6-4 with TRBJ2-5; a weak D match, TRBD2 (6 bases). The germline V gene encodes CDR1 MRHNA and CDR2 SNTAGT. There are 15 residues in the CDR3. Trimming took off 3 bases at V and 4 bases at J, with 15 bases between the two ends. In DNA form, the CDR3 reads TGTGCCAGCAGTGATCTCTTCGGGAGTGGAGAGACCCAGTACTTC. The encoded protein is CASSDLFGSGETQYF.

This clonotype was found many times. This chain links TRBV2 with TRBJ1-2; TRBD1 agrees at 9 bases. V was pared by 2 bases and J by 7 bases, with 8 bases of the junction left unmatched. CDR1 is SNHLY and CDR2 is FYNNEI in the germline V gene. The CDR3 loop spans 15 amino acids. The CDR3 DNA follows: TGTGCCAGCAGTGAACCTACCGGGACAGGGTTTGGCTACACCTTC. Translation gives CASSEPTGTGFGYTF.

The J gene is TRBJ1-5, the V gene TRBV5-1; TRBD1 matches at 7 bases. CDR3 length equals 16 residues. Germline CDR1 and CDR2: SGHRS and YFSETQ. After removal of 0 bases from V and 1 base from J, the junction contained 4 bases not matched to a gene. CDR3 protein: CASSLGGGGSNQPQHF. The CDR3 nucleotides read TGCGCCAGCAGCTTGGGAGGGGGCGGAAGCAATCAGCCCCAGCATTTT.